The T cell receptor beta chain under discussion was sequenced for a study of STAT5B mutations in CD4+ large granular lymphocyte leukemia. Concerning this clone: Germline and junction disagree at one end, which may indicate a read error.

Method: immunoSEQ multiplex PCR; TCRdb's copy keeps in-frame clones and lacks some. Of over 950 clones in the sample, more than 60% were seen once. The germline V gene encodes CDR1 SGHRS and CDR2 YFSETQ. This CDR3 is 14 amino acids long. Sequenced: PBMCs. The receptor was derived from a man in his 70s with CD4+ T-cell large granular lymphocyte leukemia. The chain uses TRBV5-1 and TRBJ1-2, with D possibly matching TRBD1 (5 bases). CDR3 sequence: CASRFMEGSYGYTF. Written as DNA, the CDR3 is TGCGCCAGCCGCTTTATGGAGGGGAGCTATGGCTACACCTTC.